What follows is one T cell receptor beta chain and its context. Its specificity is not known. Assay used: immunoSEQ multiplex PCR; TCRdb lists only in-frame clones, some missing. The sample holds around 120,000 clones; about 90% are singletons and the top ten take approximately 1%. The ends lost 3 bases at V and 5 bases at J; junction bases unmatched: 6. Germline V gene data show CDR1 as SGHAT and CDR2 as FQNNGV. This CDR3 is built from 14 residues. The source of the sample is a study of T cell responses to AZD1222 COVID-19 vaccine. Findings and limits, study-wide: Nearly half of unique spike-specific TCRs reportedly avoided B.1.351 and B.1.1.7 mutated regions.

The receptor comes from an adult in good health. This sample comprised peripheral blood, obtained on day 0 of AZD1222 vaccination. The gene calls are TRBV11-2 and TRBJ2-7, with 8 nucleotides matching TRBD1. As DNA, the CDR3 is TGTGCCAGCAGCTTCACAGGGGGTCTGGACGAGCAGTACTTC. Encoded protein: CASSFTGGLDEQYF.